The clone carrying this T cell receptor (beta chain) has just a few counts. Trimming cost V 5 bases and J 8 bases; bases outside gene matches: 14. CDR3 length equals 16 residues. CDR1 is SGHTA and CDR2 is FQGTGA in the germline V gene. Profiled with immunoSEQ multiplex PCR; TCRdb holds only in-frame clones, not every one. The sample shows about 130,000 clones, 65% to 85% of them seen only once. This specimen belongs to a study of blood T cell repertoires in COVID-19. Study at large: From the United States, Italy and Spain came samples of acute and convalescent COVID-19. T cells, B-cell-depleted T cells, or PBMCs provided the cDNA or gDNA that served as material.

Sequencing used peripheral blood. This sequence originates from a man aged 30-40 years with COVID-19, enrolled during active disease. The J gene is TRBJ2-1, the V gene TRBV7-3; 8 bases fit TRBD1. CDR3 amino acids: CASSPRQGRGHHEQFF. Written as DNA, the CDR3 is TGTGCCAGCAGCCCCCGACAGGGGCGTGGACACCATGAGCAGTTCTTC.